These 23 T cell receptor beta chains came from one sample sequenced in a study of HIV-infected patients and healthy controls. cDNA was made from about 480 ng RNA using alpha and beta constant primers. Separate chain-specific third strand synthesis with multiplexing indices produced the alpha and beta libraries. Via MiXCR, TCRdb re-called the 5' RACE reads, giving one row per CDR3 protein. Here the sample spans 18,000 or so distinct CDR3 sequences, approximately 8.3% being singletons. No cell fractionation was done, so the repertoire covers all unsorted peripheral blood T cells. Material: blood. These receptors all stem from an adult in good health.

This clonotype is medium-sized by share. The V gene is TRBV6-1, the J gene TRBJ2-7, with D hard to call. V gave up 8 bases and J gave up 6 bases, with 14 bases separating them. Looked up from germline, CDR1 is MNHNS and CDR2 is SASEGT. The CDR3 extends over 12 amino acids. CDR3 loop: CASDTRGPEQYF. CDR3 DNA: TGTGCCAGCGATACCCGAGGTCCCGAGCAGTACTTC.

This clonotype was recorded many times. The rearrangement joins TRBV11-2 to TRBJ2-7; no firm D call. V was clipped by 4 bases and J by 3 bases, with 4 bases between them. The CDR3 totals 11 residues. The germline CDR1 and CDR2 sequences are SGHAT and FQNNGV. Here the CDR3 reads CASSSRYEQYF. In DNA form, the CDR3 reads TGTGCCAGCAGCTCCCGCTACGAGCAGTACTTC.

Only a few counts were recorded for this clonotype. V and J are TRBV24-1 and TRBJ2-5; 7 positions agree with TRBD1. The CDR3 is 14 amino acids. V shed 4 bases, J shed 7 bases, and the junction held 8 bases outside the gene matches. In germline, CDR1 is KGHDR, CDR2 SFDVKD. The CDR3 protein is CATSERGAGGTQYF. The CDR3 DNA reads TGTGCCACCAGTGAACGAGGGGCAGGGGGGACCCAGTACTTC.

This clonotype is medium-sized (0.01 to 0.1%) within its sample. The gene calls are TRBV19 and TRBJ2-2, with D possibly being TRBD1 (5 bases). The CDR3 sequence is 12 residues long. Germline loops: CDR1 LNHDA, CDR2 SQIVND (reference sequence). V gave up 4 bases and J gave up 6 bases, with 6 bases separating them. The CDR3 coding sequence is TGTGCCAGTAGTAGGGGCGCCGGGGAGCTGTTTTTT. Amino acids: CASSRGAGELFF.

This clonotype was recorded once. The chain employs TRBV20-1 and TRBJ2-1; D is unclear. This CDR3 has 14 amino acids. The germline gives CDR1 DFQATT, CDR2 SNEGSKA (reference sequence). With 0 bases removed from V and 4 bases from J, the gap between germline ends came to 10 bases. CDR3 in amino acids: CSARDLRSYNEQFF. DNA of the CDR3: TGCAGTGCTAGAGATTTGAGGAGTTACAATGAGCAGTTCTTC.

This clonotype was observed many times. The rearrangement uses TRBV7-2 and TRBJ1-5; D is uncertain. Germline-derived CDR1 and CDR2 are SGHTA and FQGNSA. The CDR3 is 12 residues long. V lost 0 bases to trimming and J lost 7 bases, with 4 bases between them. In DNA, the CDR3 is TGTGCCAGCAGCTTAGCAGGACAGCCCCAGCATTTT. Encoded protein: CASSLAGQPQHF.

This clonotype appeared a few times. The CDR3 nucleotides are TGCAGTGCTCCCGATCTAGCGGGAGGAGAAGGCGAGCAGTACTTC. It yields the protein CSAPDLAGGEGEQYF. V is TRBV20-1 and J is TRBJ2-7; 11 bases are a match to TRBD2. This CDR3 is built from 15 residues. The V segment lost 5 bases and the J segment 6 bases; nucleotides outside the gene matches: 12. The germline V gene encodes CDR1 DFQATT and CDR2 SNEGSKA (reference sequence).

This clonotype was seen many times. The V and J genes are TRBV10-3 and TRBJ2-5; TRBD1 might be the D (5 bases). Trimming cost V 0 bases and J 0 bases, with 8 bases left between them. CDR1 and CDR2 from the germline V gene are ENHRY and SYGVKD. The CDR3 consists of 15 residues. CDR3 DNA sequence: TGTGCCATCAGTGAGTCGTCAGGGTACCAAGAGACCCAGTACTTC. Encoded protein: CAISESSGYQETQYF.

This clonotype was seen many times. V and J are TRBV7-2 and TRBJ2-3; no clear D. Trimming shortened V by 5 bases and J by 2 bases, and 5 bases separated the two germline ends. CDR3 length: 12 residues. Germline-derived CDR1 and CDR2 are SGHTA and FQGNSA. The CDR3 region is CASSTYTDTQYF. CDR3 DNA: TGTGCCAGCAGCACTTACACAGATACGCAGTATTTT.

This chain connects TRBV28 to TRBJ2-2; the match to TRBD2 covers 10 bases. The V and J ends lost 6 bases and 1 base, in that order; junction bases with no gene match: 8. The CDR3 runs 17 residues. Germline CDR1 reads MDHEN; CDR2 reads SYDVKM. This CDR3 reads CASSFSVAGGNTGELFF. As DNA, the CDR3 is TGTGCCAGCAGCTTCTCCGTAGCGGGAGGGAACACCGGGGAGCTGTTTTTT.

The chain carries TRBV6-4 and TRBJ2-3; 8 bases line up with TRBD2. The CDR3 runs 15 residues. Germline loops: CDR1 MRHNA, CDR2 SNTAGT. V gave up 0 bases and J gave up 4 bases; unmatched junction bases: 3. This CDR3 is CASSDSTGGPDTQYF. CDR3 DNA sequence: TGTGCCAGCAGTGACTCGACGGGAGGGCCAGATACGCAGTATTTT.

This clonotype was recorded many times. This rearrangement joins TRBV20-1 to TRBJ1-1; no definite D call. The CDR3 contains 13 residues. V gave up 3 bases and J gave up 1 base, with 9 bases separating them. The germline CDR1 and CDR2 sequences are DFQATT and SNEGSKA (reference sequence). CDR3 nucleotide sequence: TGCAGTGCTAGTCAAGGCCCGAACACTGAAGCTTTCTTT. This sequence encodes CSASQGPNTEAFF.

This clonotype was observed many times. The rearrangement links TRBV7-9 to TRBJ1-1; D unclear. V lost 5 bases, J lost 1 base, and 8 bases lay in between. Germline CDR1 SEHNR, CDR2 FQNEAQ (reference sequence). This CDR3 has 13 residues. CDR3: CASSPPSNTEAFF. For the CDR3, the DNA is TGTGCCAGCAGCCCCCCATCGAACACTGAAGCTTTCTTT.

This clonotype was recorded a few times. This sequence joins TRBV7-2 and TRBJ2-5; 10 bases match TRBD2. Germline CDR1 SGHTA, CDR2 FQGNSA. Trimming took 5 bases from V and 5 from J; bases not matched to a gene: 8. The CDR3 loop spans 15 amino acids. The DNA for the CDR3 is TGTGCCAGCAGCCTGAACTCGGGACTAGCGGAGACCCAGTACTTC. Translated, it gives CASSLNSGLAETQYF.

Many counts were recorded for this clonotype. The chain is built from TRBV25-1 and TRBJ2-3; a possible D gene is TRBD2 (5 bases). The CDR3 spans 15 residues. V lost 7 bases, J lost 2 bases, and 16 bases lay in between. Germline V CDR1 and CDR2: MGHDK, SYGVNS. CDR3 sequence (DNA): TGTGCCAGCACCGAGCGGCGGGCCGACACAGATACGCAGTATTTT. Translation: CASTERRADTDTQYF.

This clonotype has a count of ten or more. The chain is built from TRBV5-1 and TRBJ1-2; tentatively, D is TRBD1 (6 bases). Trimming pared 0 bases from V and 1 base from J, leaving 13 bases between. CDR1 SGHRS and CDR2 YFSETQ come from the germline V gene. The CDR3 length is 16 residues. CDR3 nucleotides: TGCGCCAGCAGCTTGGAGGGGGGGGCGTATAACTATGGCTACACCTTC. Its protein is CASSLEGGAYNYGYTF.

This clonotype was found many times. This rearrangement joins TRBV5-1 to TRBJ1-2; D ambiguous. The CDR3 is made up of 15 amino acids. Germline loops: CDR1 SGHRS, CDR2 YFSETQ. The V and J ends lost 7 bases and 3 bases respectively, with 19 bases between them. The CDR3 bases are TGCGCCAGCCGCGCGAAGGCCCCTCTAGACTATGGCTACACCTTC. The encoded protein is CASRAKAPLDYGYTF.

In this sample, this clonotype is medium-sized. This chain joins TRBV9 and TRBJ2-1; D perhaps matches TRBD2 (6 bases). The V and J ends lost 4 bases and 6 bases respectively, with 17 bases between them. The CDR3 contains 15 residues. Per the germline V gene, CDR1 is SGDLS and CDR2 is YYNGEE. CDR3 nucleotides: TGTGCCAGCAGCCCCGGGAGCGGGCCACTCAATGAGCAGTTCTTC. Translating gives CASSPGSGPLNEQFF.

Many counts were recorded for this clonotype. The genes are TRBV7-2 and TRBJ2-7; 8 bases map to TRBD1. V was clipped by 5 bases and J by 6 bases; unmatched bases: 3. This CDR3 region has 12 residues. Germline CDR1 reads SGHTA; CDR2 reads FQGNSA. The CDR3: CASSATGGEQYF. The DNA for the CDR3 is TGTGCCAGCAGCGCCACAGGGGGCGAGCAGTACTTC.

This clonotype was seen at least ten times. The V gene is TRBV20-1, the J gene TRBJ2-5; D is perhaps TRBD1 or TRBD2 (5 bases each). Germline V gene sequence: CDR1 DFQATT, CDR2 SNEGSKA (reference sequence). The CDR3 loop spans 11 amino acids. The CDR3 loop is CSLRGPETQYF. The CDR3 bases are TGCAGCCTGAGGGGCCCAGAGACCCAGTACTTC.

By share, this clonotype ranks as medium-sized. This rearrangement joins TRBV7-9 to TRBJ2-1; no clear D. The CDR3 has 13 amino acids. V shed 1 base and J shed 0 bases, with 1 base lying between them. The germline V gene has CDR1 SEHNR and CDR2 FQNEAQ (reference sequence). CDR3 coding DNA: TGTGCCAGCAGCTTAGGCTCCTACAATGAGCAGTTCTTC. It encodes CASSLGSYNEQFF.

This clonotype was seen many times. This chain uses TRBV19 with TRBJ2-7; TRBD2 matches 7 bases. The CDR3 sequence is 14 residues long. Germline CDR1 LNHDA, CDR2 SQIVND (reference sequence). Losses at the gene ends were 4 bases for V and 2 bases for J; bases not matched to a gene: 5. The CDR3 DNA sequence: TGTGCCAGTAGTACCCAGCGGGGAACCTACGAGCAGTACTTC. It is translated as CASSTQRGTYEQYF. The entire variable domain, with the rest obtained from reference TRBV19 and TRBJ2-7, is as follows: DGGITQSPKYLFRKEGQNVTLSCEQNLNHDAMYWYRQDPGQGLRLIYYSQIVNDFQKGDIAEGYSVSREKKESFPLTVTSAQKNPTAFYLCASSTQRGTYEQYFGPGTRLTVT.

This clonotype counts as medium-sized. The chain recombines TRBV28 with TRBJ1-2; 8 nucleotides match TRBD1. The CDR3 loop spans 13 amino acids. From germline, CDR1 is MDHEN and CDR2 SYDVKM. The J segment lost 7 bases and the V segment lost 7 bases, leaving 8 bases of the junction unmatched. The DNA of the CDR3 is TGTGCCAGCACCAAGGGGACAGGTTTTGGCTACACCTTC. This gives the protein CASTKGTGFGYTF.